The 2 T cell receptor beta chains given below trace back to one sample, sequenced in a study of cytomegalovirus exposure and HLA in healthy donors. 13 Jbeta primers and 60 Vbeta primers were used for the PCR. Profiled with immunoSEQ multiplex PCR; TCRdb holds only in-frame clones, not every one. This sample's clone table lists roughly 72,000 clones. Sample: PBMCs. These receptors were taken from a man aged 18 to 30 in good health and CMV-seropositive.

The chain couples TRBV4-1 to TRBJ2-3, with 8 nucleotides matching TRBD2. The length of the CDR3 is 16 residues. The V gene's germline CDR1 is MGHRA and CDR2 YSYEKL. Trimming removed 3 bases from V and 2 bases from J; junction bases left unmatched: 7. CDR3 nucleotide sequence: TGCGCCAGCAGCCAGGAAACTAGCGGATACACAGATACGCAGTATTTT. Its translation: CASSQETSGYTDTQYF.

This chain joins TRBV2 and TRBJ1-4; no clear D gene. Germline CDR1 and CDR2: SNHLY and FYNNEI. The CDR3 loop spans 15 amino acids. V lost 4 bases, J lost 4 bases, and 13 bases lay in between. CDR3 sequence reads: CASSGTGSLNEKLFF. CDR3 DNA sequence: TGTGCCAGCAGTGGGACGGGGAGCCTTAATGAAAAACTGTTTTTT.